These 5 T cell receptor beta chains came from one sample sequenced in a study of blood T cell repertoires in COVID-19. Only in-frame clones appear in the TCRdb table, and some are missing; sequencing was by immunoSEQ multiplex PCR. This table has 55,000 to 80,000 clones, 80% to 90% appearing once. Source material: peripheral blood. The receptors were gathered from a human donor in a cohort sampled during active COVID-19.

V usage is TRBV7-3 and J usage is TRBJ2-1, with 10 bases identical to TRBD2. The length of the CDR3 is 15 residues. The V and J ends lost 4 bases and 4 bases, in that order; junction bases with no gene match: 4. Germline V gives CDR1 SGHTA, CDR2 FQGTGA. The CDR3 here is CASSSLAGVYNEQFF. CDR3 nucleotides: TGTGCCAGCAGCTCTCTAGCGGGGGTTTACAATGAGCAGTTCTTC.

This clone was recorded only once. The CDR3 nucleotides read TGTGCCAGCAGCGTAACAGGGGAGCCCTACTCTGGGGCCAACGTCCTGACTTTC. As protein: CASSVTGEPYSGANVLTF. This chain uses TRBV9 with TRBJ2-6, with 7 bases matching TRBD1. Germline CDR1 reads SGDLS; CDR2 reads YYNGEE. Trimming cost V 1 base and J 0 bases; bases outside gene matches: 7. CDR3 length equals 18 residues.

The rearrangement joins TRBV18 to TRBJ2-5; no definite D call. The CDR3 consists of 13 residues. Trimming removed 0 bases from V and 0 bases from J, with 2 bases in between. CDR1 and CDR2 from the germline V gene are KGHSH and LQKENI. The CDR3 DNA sequence: TGTGCCAGCTCACCACCCTACCAAGAGACCCAGTACTTC. This translates into CASSPPYQETQYF.

J is TRBJ1-1 and V is TRBV3-1 (or the pseudogene TRBV3-2), with 7 nucleotides matching TRBD1. Germline CDR1 is LGHDT and CDR2 is YNNKEL (reference sequence). Germline trimming cut 4 bases from V and 0 bases from J; bases unmatched to any gene: 2. This CDR3 is built from 14 residues. CDR3: CASSLQGMNTEAFF. The CDR3 coding sequence is TGTGCCAGCAGCCTACAGGGGATGAACACTGAAGCTTTCTTT.

The gene calls are TRBV7-8 and TRBJ1-2; D might be TRBD1 (5 bases). CDR1 and CDR2 from the germline V gene are SGHVS and FQNEAQ. Trimming shortened V by 2 bases and J by 0 bases, and 13 bases separated the two germline ends. The CDR3 is made up of 16 amino acids. In DNA form, the CDR3 reads TGTGCCAGCAGCTTACTTCAGGGACTTACTAACTATGGCTACACCTTC. Translating it yields CASSLLQGLTNYGYTF. Based on the CDR3 plus reference TRBV7-8 and TRBJ1-2, the full variable domain is GAGVSQSPRYKVAKRGQDVALRCDPISGHVSLFWYQQALGQGPEFLTYFQNEAQLDKSGLPSDRFFAERPEGSVSTLKIQRTQQEDSAVYLCASSLLQGLTNYGYTFGSGTRLTVV.